This T cell receptor (beta chain) was recorded in a study of blood T cell repertoires in COVID-19. Study-level background: PBMCs, B-cell-depleted T cells, or T cells were the source of the cDNA or gDNA that made up the material.

As originally analysed: By means of reference gene primer amplification, nucleated cell counts were estimated. Generated by immunoSEQ multiplex PCR, the TCRdb table keeps only in-frame clones and is missing some. That table is the source of V, J and clone size, and D and trimming were worked out from the DNA. Among around 330,000 clones listed, around 89% were seen once. The CDR3 is 15 residues long. V was cut by 6 bases and J by 2 bases, with 13 bases left in between. CDR1 and CDR2 from the germline V gene are MRHNA and SNTAGT. The sample holds a few counts of this clone. The clonotype originates from a woman aged 45-65 years with active or convalescent COVID-19. Material: peripheral blood. The V call is TRBV6-4, the J call TRBJ2-2; D remains unclear. The CDR3 coding sequence is TGTGCCAGCAGACAGTTGGGTCTCAACACCGGGGAGCTGTTTTTT. Encoded protein: CASRQLGLNTGELFF.